This TCR beta chain was sequenced in a study of cytomegalovirus exposure and HLA in healthy donors. The CDR3 sequence is 15 residues long. Germline CDR1 is MNHNS and CDR2 is SASEGT. Trimming left V 0 bases short and J 2 bases short, with 11 bases between. Amplification used 60 Vbeta primers and 13 Jbeta primers. The assay was immunoSEQ multiplex PCR, and TCRdb's table has in-frame clones only and misses some. The data show hundreds of thousands of clones, around 76% seen once. This TCR derives from a man aged 35 to 55 in good health and CMV-seropositive. This chain connects TRBV6-1 to TRBJ2-7, with D perhaps matching TRBD1 (6 bases). The specimen was PBMCs. The CDR3 loop is CASSEALGAPYEQYF. The DNA of the CDR3 is TGTGCCAGCAGTGAAGCGCTGGGGGCTCCCTACGAGCAGTACTTC.